This T cell receptor (beta chain) was sequenced for a study of lymphopenia after photon versus proton radiotherapy. TCRdb's copy holds only in-frame clones and misses some; the assay was immunoSEQ multiplex PCR. The table includes roughly 30,000 clones, around 94% detected once. A remark on this clone: The antigen remains undetermined.

V lost 2 bases and J 7 bases, leaving 17 bases between the germline ends. Germline V gives CDR1 KGHSH, CDR2 LQKENI. The CDR3 contains 16 residues. Study results and limitations: Survival link was tested only in deceased patients; proton benefit remains a possibility. Under photons, naive T cells and diversity fell while effector/memory populations rose.

This receptor was identified in a woman aged 45-59 years with cholangiocarcinoma. The chain has TRBV18 and TRBJ1-4, with D possibly TRBD1 on 6 matching bases. Here the sequenced sample was peripheral blood, taken from a patient treated with photon-based radiotherapy. The CDR3 DNA follows: TGTGCCAGCTCACCAAGTCGGACAGCACGTCGTGAAAAACTGTTTTTT. Its translation is CASSPSRTARREKLFF.